A single sample gave rise to the 23 T cell receptor beta chains below, sequenced in a study of molecular identifiers for immune sequencing clone quantification. TCRdb re-analysed the PCR reads in MiXCR, keeping a single row per CDR3 protein. The data hold about 300,000 distinct CDR3 sequences, with over 20% observed a single time. Sequencing was performed on naive CD8+ T cells from blood, with Jurkat cell RNA spiked in. The sample's subset: FACS-sorted CD8+CD4-CCR7+CD45RA+ naive T cells. Receptors originate from a human donor in good health. Some libraries in this study had Jurkat cell RNA spiked in.

The chain combines TRBV2 with TRBJ1-5, with a weak D call TRBD1 (6 bases). The CDR3 spans 15 residues. Germline loops: CDR1 SNHLY, CDR2 FYNNEI. Trimming removed 3 bases at V and 6 bases at J, with 15 bases between. The CDR3 spells CASSEFPGGGQPQHF. As DNA, the CDR3 is TGTGCCAGCAGTGAGTTTCCGGGGGGCGGTCAGCCCCAGCATTTT.

This sequence joins TRBV18 and TRBJ2-4, with 9 bases identical to TRBD2. This CDR3 comprises 16 residues. Germline CDR1 is KGHSH and CDR2 is LQKENI. Trimming took 1 base from V and 5 from J; bases not matched to a gene: 6. DNA of the CDR3: TGTGCCAGCTCACCACAAGAGCGGGGGGCCGAAAACATTCAGTACTTC. This gives the protein CASSPQERGAENIQYF. Based on the CDR3 plus reference TRBV18 and TRBJ2-4, the full variable domain is NAGVMQNPRHLVRRRGQEARLRCSPMKGHSHVYWYRQLPEEGLKFMVYLQKENIIDESGMPKERFSAEFPKEGPSILRIQQVVRGDSAAYFCASSPQERGAENIQYFGAGTRLSVL.

This clonotype was seen at least ten times. The chain links TRBV6-5 to TRBJ2-7, with unresolved D. Between the trimmed V and J ends, which lost 6 bases and 1 base, there was a span of 7 bases. The CDR3 runs 12 residues. Germline V gene lookup returns CDR1 MNHEY and CDR2 SVGAGI. CDR3 residues: CASRIGSYEQYF. DNA for the CDR3: TGTGCCAGCAGAATTGGGTCCTACGAGCAGTACTTC.

To note about this clonotype: This may be a read error: a much more frequent sequence differs by one nucleotide. Without the conserved terminal phenylalanine or tryptophan, this CDR3 likely stems from a read error. The chain has TRBV29-1 and TRBJ2-4, with a tentative D call TRBD1 (6 bases). The V gene lost 2 bases and the J gene lost 8 bases, with 10 bases spanning the gap. Germline V lookup: CDR1 SQVTM, CDR2 ANQGSEA. This CDR3 spans 12 amino acids. The CDR3: CSVEQGRDIQYL. DNA of the CDR3: TGCAGCGTTGAACAGGGGAGAGACATTCAGTACCTC.

Comments on this clonotype: This may be a read error: a much more frequent sequence differs by one nucleotide. The V call is TRBV20-1, the J call TRBJ2-1; D possibly uses TRBD1 or TRBD2 (5 bases each). This CDR3 is built from 12 residues. The germline V gene has CDR1 DFQATT and CDR2 SNEGSKA (reference sequence). In DNA, the CDR3 is TGCGGTGCTAGGGACGAGAACGGTGAGCAGTTCTTC. Protein sequence: CGARDENGEQFF.

On this clonotype itself: A read error may be the cause here, since a much bigger clone is one base away. This sequence joins TRBV5-1 and TRBJ2-7, with D maybe TRBD2 (5 bases). The CDR3 covers 14 residues. Germline V CDR1 and CDR2: SGHRS, YFSETQ. CDR3 coding DNA: TGCACCAGCAGCTCAGATAGCGTTCCCTACGAGCAGTACTTC. It yields the protein CTSSSDSVPYEQYF.

This clonotype was counted only a few times. The chain carries TRBV11-2 and TRBJ2-3; a possible D gene is TRBD2 (6 bases). Trimming removed 4 bases at V and 13 bases at J, with 18 bases between. The CDR3 runs to 13 residues. CDR1 and CDR2 (germline): SGHAT, FQNNGV. CDR3 amino acids: CASSSVDGGGEYF. The CDR3, as DNA: TGTGCCAGCAGCTCAGTCGACGGGGGTGGAGAGTATTTT.

With regard to this clonotype: This may be a read error, as it is one base from a much larger clone. The rearrangement joins TRBV4-1 to TRBJ2-4; 13 nucleotides agree with TRBD2. The germline CDR1 and CDR2 sequences are MGHRA and YSYEKL. The CDR3 runs 17 residues. Here the CDR3 reads CASGQGLAGLSGNIQYF. The CDR3 DNA reads as TGCGCCAGCGGCCAGGGACTAGCGGGGCTATCGGGAAACATTCAGTACTTC.

The chain recombines TRBV11-2 with TRBJ2-7; D remains ambiguous. V lost 5 bases and J lost 2, with 10 bases in between. Germline V gene sequence: CDR1 SGHAT, CDR2 FQNNGV. This CDR3 has 13 residues. Written as DNA, the CDR3 is TGTGCCAGCAGCCCCCTCGCTGCCTACGAGCAGTACTTC. This sequence encodes CASSPLAAYEQYF.

This clonotype was counted at least ten times. The rearrangement joins TRBV28 to TRBJ2-1, with TRBD1 matching over 9 bases. Germline V gene sequence: CDR1 MDHEN, CDR2 SYDVKM. V trimming: 5 bases; J trimming: 9 bases; junction bases outside the gene matches: 14. The CDR3 contains 16 residues. The CDR3 here is CASSATGTGPYAEQFF. The DNA for the CDR3 is TGTGCCAGCAGTGCAACCGGGACAGGGCCCTACGCTGAGCAGTTCTTC.

The chain carries TRBV7-9 and TRBJ1-5; 9 positions agree with TRBD1. Looked up from germline, CDR1 is SEHNR and CDR2 is FQNEAQ (reference sequence). J lost 6 bases, V lost 4 bases, and 7 bases had no gene match. The CDR3 covers 15 residues. The CDR3: CASSSGQGTAQPQHF. The CDR3 coding sequence is TGTGCCAGCAGCTCCGGACAGGGGACGGCTCAGCCCCAGCATTTT.

The rearrangement links TRBV12-3 or TRBV12-4 to TRBJ2-1; perhaps TRBD2 as D (5 bases). Trimming shortened V by 3 bases and J by 2 bases, and 11 bases separated the two germline ends. This CDR3 contains 15 residues. CDR3 nucleotides: TGTGCCAGCAGTTTGGAGGTGGGCCCCTACAATGAGCAGTTCTTC. Its translation is CASSLEVGPYNEQFF.

This clonotype has at least ten counts. The chain carries TRBV7-9 and TRBJ2-3; perhaps TRBD2 as D (6 bases). V was pared by 3 bases and J by 0 bases, with 16 bases between. Germline V lookup: CDR1 SEHNR, CDR2 FQNEAQ (reference sequence). The CDR3 totals 17 residues. CDR3 nucleotides: TGTGCCAGCAGCTTGGAGCAGGTAGCGGAGAGCACAGATACGCAGTATTTT. Protein product: CASSLEQVAESTDTQYF.

Remarks on this clonotype: This may arise from a read error, as a much more abundant clone is one base away. This sequence joins TRBV7-9 and TRBJ2-2, with 8 positions matching TRBD1. Germline CDR1 SEHNR, CDR2 FQNEAQ (reference sequence). The CDR3 is 19 amino acids. With 2 bases clipped from V and 6 bases from J, the junction kept 17 bases outside the gene matches. CDR3 residues: CASSLWGATGARLPGELFF. DNA for the CDR3: TGTGCCAGCAGCTTATGGGGGGCGACAGGGGCGCGCCTTCCCGGGGAGCTGTTTTTT.

A remark on this clonotype: A much larger clone lies one base from this, so it may be a read error. V usage is TRBV5-1 and J usage is TRBJ2-7; D possibly corresponds to TRBD1 (6 bases). The germline V gene encodes CDR1 SGHRS and CDR2 YFSETQ. Trimming pared 1 base from V and 6 bases from J, leaving 14 bases between. The CDR3 runs 14 residues. In DNA form, the CDR3 reads TGCGCCAGCAGCTTGAGTTACAGGGCGATCGAGCAGTACTTC. Translation: CASSLSYRAIEQYF.

This clonotype was seen more than once but under ten times. The chain recombines TRBV6-2 or TRBV6-3 with TRBJ2-3; D unclear. Germline CDR1 and CDR2: MNHEY and SVGEGT. V lost 5 bases, J lost 2 bases, and 14 bases lay in between. The CDR3 is 15 amino acids. CDR3 region: CASSNAPFTTDTQYF. In DNA, the CDR3 is TGTGCCAGCAGTAACGCCCCCTTTACCACAGATACGCAGTATTTT.

A note on this clonotype: One base away lies a much larger clone, so this may be a sequencing read error. The chain has TRBV5-4 and TRBJ2-1, with 8 bases fitting TRBD2. There are 16 residues in the CDR3. The germline V gene has CDR1 SGHNT and CDR2 YYREEE (reference sequence). The chain's CDR3 is CASSFHGSGEYNEQLF. CDR3 nucleotides: TGTGCCAGCAGCTTCCACGGTAGCGGGGAGTACAATGAGCAGCTCTTC. The whole variable domain, filled in from reference TRBV5-4 and TRBJ2-1, reads ETGVTQSPTHLIKTRGQQVTLRCSSQSGHNTVSWYQQALGQGPQFIFQYYREEENGRGNFPPRFSGLQFPNYSSELNVNALELDDSALYLCASSFHGSGEYNEQLFGPGTRLTVL.

This clonotype has more than one count but fewer than ten. The J gene is TRBJ2-7, the V gene TRBV27, with 9 bases lining up with TRBD2. The junction had 10 bases not matched to a gene; V was cut back by 4 bases and J by 0 bases. Germline CDR1 is MNHEY and CDR2 is SMNVEV (reference sequence). The CDR3 length is 17 residues. The CDR3 loop is CASSSMTSGLPSYEQYF. The CDR3 region has the DNA TGTGCCAGCAGTTCTATGACTAGCGGACTACCCTCCTACGAGCAGTACTTC.

This clonotype showed up just a few times. This sequence joins TRBV9 and TRBJ2-3; 7 bases are a match to TRBD2. CDR3 size: 15 residues. V lost 6 bases to trimming and J lost 1 base; unmatched junction nucleotides: 8. Germline CDR1 is SGDLS and CDR2 is YYNGEE. The CDR3 bases are TGTGCCAGCACCGAGGGTCTAGCGGGCACAGATACGCAGTATTTT. Translated: CASTEGLAGTDTQYF.

The rearrangement joins TRBV10-3 to TRBJ1-1; perhaps TRBD1 as D (5 bases). Germline V gene sequence: CDR1 ENHRY, CDR2 SYGVKD. The CDR3 sequence is 13 residues long. The ends were cut back, 2 bases at V and 4 bases at J, with 8 bases in the middle. DNA of the CDR3: TGTGCCATCAGTGAGGGGGGGGGCACTGAAGCTTTCTTT. Encoded protein: CAISEGGGTEAFF.

Of note for this clonotype: A read error may be the cause here, since a much bigger clone is one base away. V gene TRBV2 combines with J gene TRBJ1-1; unclear D gene. The CDR3 contains 17 residues. Germline assignment: CDR1 SNHLY and CDR2 FYNNEI. CDR3 coding DNA: TGTGCCAGCAGTGATGTGAACACGGGCGCCATGAACACTGAAGCTCTCTTT. It is translated as CASSDVNTGAMNTEALF.

Notes on this clonotype: Since no conserved phenylalanine or tryptophan closes the CDR3, a read error is the likely cause. The V call is TRBV7-9, the J call TRBJ1-1; possible D gene TRBD1, 5 bases. The V gene's germline CDR1 is SEHNR and CDR2 FQNEAQ (reference sequence). Trimming pared 1 base from V and 10 bases from J, leaving 16 bases between. The CDR3 is made up of 14 amino acids. CDR3 sequence: CASSLGDTLRGAFL. The CDR3, as DNA: TGTGCCAGCAGCTTAGGTGACACTCTAAGGGGAGCTTTCCTT.

This clonotype was counted many times. V gene TRBV20-1 combines with J gene TRBJ1-2; possible D gene TRBD1, 6 bases. This CDR3 spans 13 amino acids. The germline gives CDR1 DFQATT, CDR2 SNEGSKA (reference sequence). Trimming left V 0 bases short and J 4 bases short, with 9 bases between. The CDR3 DNA is TGCAGTGCTAGAGATACAGGGTCCTATGGCTACACCTTC. It is translated as CSARDTGSYGYTF.